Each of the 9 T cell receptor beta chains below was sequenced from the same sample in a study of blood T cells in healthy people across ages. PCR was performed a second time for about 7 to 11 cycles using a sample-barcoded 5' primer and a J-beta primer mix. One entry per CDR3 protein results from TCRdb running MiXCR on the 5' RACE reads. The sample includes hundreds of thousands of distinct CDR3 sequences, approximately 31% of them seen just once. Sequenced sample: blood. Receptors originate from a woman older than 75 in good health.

The CDR3 DNA reads as TGTGCCAGCCTAGTTTCCTCGATCTCTAACTATGGCTACACCTTC. Translated: CASLVSSISNYGYTF. The rearrangement joins TRBV6-6 to TRBJ1-2; D is unresolved. The germline CDR1 and CDR2 sequences are MNHNY and SVGAGI (reference sequence). This CDR3 is built from 15 residues. Trimming took off 8 bases at V and 0 bases at J, with 16 bases between the two ends.

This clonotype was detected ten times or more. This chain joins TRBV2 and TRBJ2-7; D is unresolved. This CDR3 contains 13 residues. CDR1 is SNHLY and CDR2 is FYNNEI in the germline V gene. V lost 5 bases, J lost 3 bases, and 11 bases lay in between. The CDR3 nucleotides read TGTGCCAGCAGTCATACTCGAGACTACGAGCAGTACTTC. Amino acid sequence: CASSHTRDYEQYF. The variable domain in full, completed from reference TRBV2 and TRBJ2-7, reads EPEVTQTPSHQVTQMGQEVILRCVPISNHLYFYWYRQILGQKVEFLVSFYNNEISEKSEIFDDQFSVERPDGSNFTLKIRSTKLEDSAMYFCASSHTRDYEQYFGPGTRLTVT.

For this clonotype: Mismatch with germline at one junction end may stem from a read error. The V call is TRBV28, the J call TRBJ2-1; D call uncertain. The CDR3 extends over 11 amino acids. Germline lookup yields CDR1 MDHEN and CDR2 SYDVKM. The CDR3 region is CASRSYNERFF. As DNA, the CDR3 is TGTGCCAGCAGGTCCTACAATGAGCGGTTCTTC.

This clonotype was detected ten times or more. The CDR3 region is CASSWAAGGLRGTQYF. CDR3 nucleotide sequence: TGTGCCAGCAGTTGGGCAGCGGGGGGCCTCCGAGGGACCCAGTACTTC. The chain recombines TRBV27 with TRBJ2-5; 9 bases are a match to TRBD2. CDR1 is MNHEY, CDR2 SMNVEV, per germline (reference sequence). The CDR3 sequence is 16 residues long. V lost 4 bases to trimming and J lost 7 bases; unmatched junction nucleotides: 13.

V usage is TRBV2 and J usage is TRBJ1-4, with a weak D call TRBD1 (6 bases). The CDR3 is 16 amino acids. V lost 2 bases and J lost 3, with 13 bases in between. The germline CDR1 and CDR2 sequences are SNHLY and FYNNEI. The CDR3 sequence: CASSELLGQSNEKLFF. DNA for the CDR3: TGTGCCAGCAGTGAATTGCTTGGACAGTCTAATGAAAAACTGTTTTTT.

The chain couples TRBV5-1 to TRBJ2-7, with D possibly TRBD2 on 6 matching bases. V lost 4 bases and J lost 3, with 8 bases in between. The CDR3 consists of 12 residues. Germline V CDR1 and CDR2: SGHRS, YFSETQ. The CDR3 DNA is TGCGCCAGCAGCGGAGGGGACTACGAGCAGTACTTC. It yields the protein CASSGGDYEQYF.

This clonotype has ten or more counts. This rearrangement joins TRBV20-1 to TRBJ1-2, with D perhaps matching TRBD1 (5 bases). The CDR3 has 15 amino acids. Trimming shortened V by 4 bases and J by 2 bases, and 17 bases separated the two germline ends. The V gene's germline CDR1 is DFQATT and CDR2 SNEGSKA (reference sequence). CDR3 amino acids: CSANKIGGSNYGYTF. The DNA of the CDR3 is TGCAGTGCTAACAAGATCGGGGGATCCAACTATGGCTACACCTTC.

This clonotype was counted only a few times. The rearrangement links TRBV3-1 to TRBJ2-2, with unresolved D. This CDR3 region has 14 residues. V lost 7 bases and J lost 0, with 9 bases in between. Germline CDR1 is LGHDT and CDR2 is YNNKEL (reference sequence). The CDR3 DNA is TGTGCCAGCACCCGTTTCTCGAACACCGGGGAGCTGTTTTTT. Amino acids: CASTRFSNTGELFF.

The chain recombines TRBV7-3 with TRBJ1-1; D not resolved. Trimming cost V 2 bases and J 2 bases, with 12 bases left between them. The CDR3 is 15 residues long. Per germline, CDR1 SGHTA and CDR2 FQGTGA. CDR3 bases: TGTGCCAGCAGCTTACTCCGGACCCAAAACACTGAAGCTTTCTTT. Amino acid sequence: CASSLLRTQNTEAFF.